This T cell receptor (beta chain) was identified in a study of cytotoxic CD8 clonotypes in ibrutinib-treated CLL. Study findings and constraints: Clonality was elevated at ibrutinib response and had returned toward baseline at progression.

As to this clone: What it binds is not known.

Only in-frame clones appear in the TCRdb table, and some are missing; sequencing was by immunoSEQ multiplex PCR. The sample lists hundreds of thousands of clones; under 75% were seen once. The V end lost 5 bases, the J end lost 7 bases, and 22 bases lay between the germline ends. In germline, CDR1 is SGHAT, CDR2 FQNNGV. This CDR3 is built from 16 residues. The J gene is TRBJ2-3, the V gene TRBV11-2, with D possibly called TRBD1 or TRBD2 (7 bases each). The sequenced sample was PBMCs, obtained after 24 months of ibrutinib treatment. The sequence came from a human donor with chronic lymphocytic leukemia. The CDR3 DNA reads as TGTGCCAGCAGCCCAGGGGGGGCAGGGACTGCGAATACGCAGTATTTT. Translated: CASSPGGAGTANTQYF.